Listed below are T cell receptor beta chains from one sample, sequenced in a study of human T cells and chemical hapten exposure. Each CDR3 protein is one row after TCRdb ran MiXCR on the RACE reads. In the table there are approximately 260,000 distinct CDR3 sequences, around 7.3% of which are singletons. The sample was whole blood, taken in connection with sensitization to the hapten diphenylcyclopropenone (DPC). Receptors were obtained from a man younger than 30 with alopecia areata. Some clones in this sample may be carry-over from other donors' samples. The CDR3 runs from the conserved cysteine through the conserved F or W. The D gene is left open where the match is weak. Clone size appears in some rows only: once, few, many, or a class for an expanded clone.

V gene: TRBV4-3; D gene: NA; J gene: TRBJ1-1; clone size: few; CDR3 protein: CASSQENRVDTEAFF; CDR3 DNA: TGCGCCAGCAGCCAAGAAAACAGGGTGGACACTGAAGCTTTCTTT
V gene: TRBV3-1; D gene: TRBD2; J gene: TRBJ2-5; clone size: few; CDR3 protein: CASSQGLAGGQETQYF; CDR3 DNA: TGTGCCAGCAGCCAAGGACTAGCGGGGGGCCAAGAGACCCAGTACTTC
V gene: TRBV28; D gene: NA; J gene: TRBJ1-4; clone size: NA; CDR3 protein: CASTHPGSGNEKLFF; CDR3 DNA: TGTGCCAGCACCCACCCAGGAAGCGGTAATGAAAAACTGTTTTTT
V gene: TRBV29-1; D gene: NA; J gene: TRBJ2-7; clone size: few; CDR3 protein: CSVEEGQGGNEQYF; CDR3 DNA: TGCAGCGTTGAGGAAGGACAGGGAGGGAACGAGCAGTACTTC
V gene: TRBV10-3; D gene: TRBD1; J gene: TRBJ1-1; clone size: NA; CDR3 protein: CAISAGQGAEAFF; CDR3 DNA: TGTGCCATCAGTGCGGGACAGGGTGCTGAAGCTTTCTTT
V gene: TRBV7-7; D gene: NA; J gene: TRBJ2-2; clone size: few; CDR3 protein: CASSLSLNTGELFF; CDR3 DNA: TGTGCCAGCAGCTTATCTCTGAACACCGGGGAGCTGTTTTTT
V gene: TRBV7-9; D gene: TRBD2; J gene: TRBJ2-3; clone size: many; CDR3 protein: CASSLVESGGADTQYF; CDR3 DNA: TGTGCCAGCAGCTTAGTGGAGAGCGGGGGGGCGGATACGCAGTATTTT
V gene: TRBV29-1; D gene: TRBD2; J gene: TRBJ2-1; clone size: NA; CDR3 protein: CSARLAISYNEQFF; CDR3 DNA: TGCAGCGCTAGACTAGCGATCTCCTACAATGAGCAGTTCTTC
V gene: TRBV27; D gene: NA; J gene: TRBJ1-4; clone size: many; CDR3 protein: CASSYWGGVRREKLFF; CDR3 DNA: TGTGCCAGCAGTTATTGGGGTGGGGTCCGACGCGAAAAACTGTTTTTT
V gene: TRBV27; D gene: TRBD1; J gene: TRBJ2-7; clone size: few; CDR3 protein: CASSRSGTGLLSSYEQYF; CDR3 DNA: TGTGCCAGCAGTCGATCCGGGACAGGGCTCCTAAGCTCCTACGAGCAGTACTTC
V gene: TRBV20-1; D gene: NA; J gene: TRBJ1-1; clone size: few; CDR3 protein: CSANRNTEAFF; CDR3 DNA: TGCAGTGCCAATCGGAACACTGAAGCTTTCTTT
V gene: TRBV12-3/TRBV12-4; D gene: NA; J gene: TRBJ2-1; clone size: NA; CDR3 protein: CASRQQGRDEQFF; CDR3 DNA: TGTGCCAGCAGGCAACAGGGTCGGGATGAGCAGTTCTTC
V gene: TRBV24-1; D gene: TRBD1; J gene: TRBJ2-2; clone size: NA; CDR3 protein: CATSQGARGTGELFF; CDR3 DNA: TGTGCCACCAGCCAGGGGGCTCGGGGCACCGGGGAGCTGTTTTTT
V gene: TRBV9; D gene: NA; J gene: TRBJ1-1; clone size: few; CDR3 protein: CASSGGGEGTEAFF; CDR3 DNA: TGTGCCAGCAGCGGAGGAGGGGAGGGAACTGAAGCTTTCTTT
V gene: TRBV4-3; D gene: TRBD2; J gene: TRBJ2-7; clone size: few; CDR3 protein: CASSQATSGGAWEQYF; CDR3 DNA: TGCGCCAGCAGCCAAGCTACCAGCGGGGGGGCGTGGGAGCAGTACTTC
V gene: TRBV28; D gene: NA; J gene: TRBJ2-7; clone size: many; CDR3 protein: CAAGQSSYEQYF; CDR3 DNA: TGTGCCGCCGGACAATCCTCCTACGAGCAGTACTTC
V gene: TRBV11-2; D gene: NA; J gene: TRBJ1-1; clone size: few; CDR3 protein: CASSSRVWTEAFF; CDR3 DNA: TGTGCCAGCAGCTCCAGGGTTTGGACTGAAGCTTTCTTT
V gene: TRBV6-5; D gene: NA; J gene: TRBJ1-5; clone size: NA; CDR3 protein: CASSLVGFQPQHF; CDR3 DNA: TGTGCCAGCAGTTTGGTAGGGTTTCAGCCCCAGCATTTT
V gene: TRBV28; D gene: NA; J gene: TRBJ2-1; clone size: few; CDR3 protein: CASIGSGRNEQFF; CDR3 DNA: TGTGCCAGCATTGGTTCCGGGAGAAATGAGCAGTTCTTC
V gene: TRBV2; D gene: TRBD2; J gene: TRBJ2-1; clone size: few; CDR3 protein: CASSELRGSYNEQFF; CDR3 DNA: TGTGCCAGCAGTGAACTGCGGGGGTCCTACAATGAGCAGTTCTTC
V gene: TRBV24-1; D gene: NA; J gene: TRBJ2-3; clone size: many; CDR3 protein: CATSGPGGGTDTQYF; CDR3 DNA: TGTGCCACCAGTGGGCCAGGCGGCGGAACAGATACGCAGTATTTT
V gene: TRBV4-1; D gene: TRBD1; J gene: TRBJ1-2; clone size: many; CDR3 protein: CASSQATPTGEFTLGGYTF; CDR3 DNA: TGCGCCAGCAGCCAGGCAACCCCGACAGGGGAATTTACACTAGGGGGCTACACCTTC
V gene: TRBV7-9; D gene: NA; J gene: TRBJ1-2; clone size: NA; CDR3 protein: CASSLIPGGYTF; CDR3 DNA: TGTGCCAGCAGCTTAATTCCTGGGGGCTACACCTTC
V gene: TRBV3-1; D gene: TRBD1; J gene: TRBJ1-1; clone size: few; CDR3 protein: CASSPQGAPVNTEAFF; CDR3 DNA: TGTGCCAGCAGCCCCCAGGGGGCCCCGGTGAACACTGAAGCTTTCTTT
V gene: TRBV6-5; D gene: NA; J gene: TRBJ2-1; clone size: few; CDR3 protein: CASSKSSYAYNEQFF; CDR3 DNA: TGTGCCAGCAGTAAGTCATCCTACGCCTACAATGAGCAGTTCTTC
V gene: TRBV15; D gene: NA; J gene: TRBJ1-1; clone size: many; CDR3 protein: CATSALPVRSTEAFF; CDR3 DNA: TGTGCCACCAGCGCCTTACCCGTCCGGTCCACTGAAGCTTTCTTT
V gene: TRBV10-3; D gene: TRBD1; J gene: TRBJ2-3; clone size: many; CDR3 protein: CASRGIGGDTQYF; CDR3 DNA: TGTGCCAGCAGGGGGATAGGGGGAGATACGCAGTATTTT
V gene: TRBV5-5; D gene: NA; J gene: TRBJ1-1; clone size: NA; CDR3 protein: CASSFSVSGNTEAFF; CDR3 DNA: TGTGCCAGCAGCTTCAGCGTCAGCGGGAACACTGAAGCTTTCTTT
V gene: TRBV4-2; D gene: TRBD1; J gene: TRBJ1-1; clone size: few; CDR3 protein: CASSPDRANPEAFF; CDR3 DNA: TGTGCCAGCAGCCCGGACAGGGCGAATCCTGAAGCTTTCTTT
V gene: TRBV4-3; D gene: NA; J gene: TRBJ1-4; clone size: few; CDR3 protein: CASSSEQNNNEKLFF; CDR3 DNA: TGCGCCAGCAGCTCGGAACAGAATAATAATGAAAAACTGTTTTTT
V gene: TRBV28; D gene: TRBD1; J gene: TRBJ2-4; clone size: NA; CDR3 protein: CASLTGGEFAKNIQYF; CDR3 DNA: TGTGCCAGCCTGACAGGGGGCGAATTCGCTAAAAACATTCAGTACTTC
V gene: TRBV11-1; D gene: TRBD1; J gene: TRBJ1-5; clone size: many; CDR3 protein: CASSDGQGSNQPQHF; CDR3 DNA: TGTGCCAGCAGCGACGGACAGGGAAGCAATCAGCCCCAGCATTTT
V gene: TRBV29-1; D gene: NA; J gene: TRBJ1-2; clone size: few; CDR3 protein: CSVEDLLGGIGYTF; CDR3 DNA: TGCAGCGTTGAAGATCTATTGGGAGGGATCGGCTACACCTTC
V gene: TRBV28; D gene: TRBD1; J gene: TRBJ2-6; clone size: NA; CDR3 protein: CASRPGQRFVRANVLTF; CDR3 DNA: TGTGCCAGCAGACCGGGACAGCGGTTCGTTAGGGCCAACGTCCTGACTTTC
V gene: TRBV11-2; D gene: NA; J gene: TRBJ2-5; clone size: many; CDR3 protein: CASSQSGETQYF; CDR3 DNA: TGTGCCAGCAGCCAATCAGGAGAGACCCAGTACTTC
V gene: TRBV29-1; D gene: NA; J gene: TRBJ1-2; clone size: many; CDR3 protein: CSVVGPTAYGYTF; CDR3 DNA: TGCAGCGTTGTAGGCCCGACGGCCTATGGCTACACCTTC
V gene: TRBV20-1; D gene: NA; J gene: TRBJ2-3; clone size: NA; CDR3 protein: CSAQDTSTDTQYF; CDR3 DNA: TGCAGTGCTCAGGACACGAGCACAGATACGCAGTATTTT
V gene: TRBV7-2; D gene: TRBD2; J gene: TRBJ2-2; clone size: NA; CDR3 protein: CASSRAGGPAGELFF; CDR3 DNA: TGTGCCAGCAGCCGGGCGGGGGGGCCCGCCGGGGAGCTGTTTTTT
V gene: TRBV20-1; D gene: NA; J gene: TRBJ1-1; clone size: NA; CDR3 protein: CSANRGARSGTEAFF; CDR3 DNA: TGCAGTGCTAATCGGGGGGCCCGCTCTGGCACTGAAGCTTTCTTT